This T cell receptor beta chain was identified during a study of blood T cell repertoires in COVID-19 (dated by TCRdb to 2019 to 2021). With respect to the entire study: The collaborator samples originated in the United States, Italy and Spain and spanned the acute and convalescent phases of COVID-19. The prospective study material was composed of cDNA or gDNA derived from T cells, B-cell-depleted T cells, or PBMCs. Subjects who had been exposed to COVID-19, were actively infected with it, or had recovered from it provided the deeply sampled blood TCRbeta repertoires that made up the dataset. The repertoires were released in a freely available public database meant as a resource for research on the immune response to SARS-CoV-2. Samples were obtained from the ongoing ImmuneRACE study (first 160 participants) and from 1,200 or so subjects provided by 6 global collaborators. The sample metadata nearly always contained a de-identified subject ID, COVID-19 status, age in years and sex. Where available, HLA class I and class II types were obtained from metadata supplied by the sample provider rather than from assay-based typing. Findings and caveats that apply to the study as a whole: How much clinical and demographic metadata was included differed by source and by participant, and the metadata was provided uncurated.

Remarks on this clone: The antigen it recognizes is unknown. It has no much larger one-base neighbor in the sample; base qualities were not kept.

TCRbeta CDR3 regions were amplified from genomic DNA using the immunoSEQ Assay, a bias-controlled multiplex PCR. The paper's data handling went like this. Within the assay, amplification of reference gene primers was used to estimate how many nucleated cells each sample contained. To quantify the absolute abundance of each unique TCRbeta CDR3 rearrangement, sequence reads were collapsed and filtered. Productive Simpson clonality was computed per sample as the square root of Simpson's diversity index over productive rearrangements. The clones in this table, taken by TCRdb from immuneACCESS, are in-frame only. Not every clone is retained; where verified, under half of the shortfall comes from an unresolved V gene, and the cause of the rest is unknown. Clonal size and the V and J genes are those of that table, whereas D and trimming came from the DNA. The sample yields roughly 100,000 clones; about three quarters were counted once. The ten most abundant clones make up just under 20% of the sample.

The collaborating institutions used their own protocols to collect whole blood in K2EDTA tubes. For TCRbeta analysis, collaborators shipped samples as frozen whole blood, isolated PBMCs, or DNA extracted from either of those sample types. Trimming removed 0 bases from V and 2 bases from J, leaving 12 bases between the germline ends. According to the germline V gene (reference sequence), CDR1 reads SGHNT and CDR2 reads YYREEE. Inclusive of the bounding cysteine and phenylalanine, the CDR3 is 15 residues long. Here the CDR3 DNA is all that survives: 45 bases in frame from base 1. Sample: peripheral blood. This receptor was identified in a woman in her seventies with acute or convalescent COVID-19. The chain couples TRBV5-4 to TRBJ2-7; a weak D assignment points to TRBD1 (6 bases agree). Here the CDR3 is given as CASSLAAGAAYEQYF. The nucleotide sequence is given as TGTGCCAGCAGCTTGGCGGCAGGGGCGGCCTACGAGCAGTACTTC.